The sample holds a few counts of the clone carrying this T cell receptor (beta chain). Its antigen is currently unknown. The same CDR3 also results from other DNA sequences found in this sample. The data derive from a study of shared clonotypes between healthy human individuals. Study-level findings and limits: As a rule, naive subsets had a larger estimated richness than memory subsets. Clonotypes shared by all four donors outscored non-shared clonotypes in generation probability.

Trimming shortened V by 5 bases and J by 3 bases, and 13 bases separated the two germline ends. CDR3 size: 14 residues. Germline values: CDR1 SGHTA, CDR2 FQGNSA. Each subset's genomic DNA was shared equally among a number of immunoSEQ plates. Some 27,000 T cell genomes, or around 180 ng DNA, went into the sorted-subset replicate PCRs. The repertoire was sequenced with immunoSEQ multiplex PCR; TCRdb's copy has only in-frame clones and lacks some. The sample holds more than 1 million clones, around 78% seen once. The chain has TRBV7-2 and TRBJ1-1; D may be TRBD1 (5 bases). The sequence derives from a man aged 18 to 29 in good health. Some clones in this sample may be carry-over from other donors' samples. Sequenced input: memory CD4+ T cells from PBMCs. Described subset: CD45RA-negative fraction. Here the CDR3 reads CASSLRTGDTEAFF. For the CDR3, the DNA is TGTGCCAGCAGCCTTCGAACGGGGGACACTGAAGCTTTCTTT.